These 31 T cell receptor beta chains share one sample of origin, sequenced in a study of CD8 T cells in Susac syndrome. RNA, at about 0.45 to 1 ug, was reverse transcribed with random hexamers. Each CDR3 protein gets one entry after TCRdb re-called the immunoSEQ multiplex PCR reads with MiXCR. In the table there are some 48,000 distinct CDR3 sequences, more than 85% of which are singletons. The sequenced material came from CD8+ T cells from PBMCs. These receptors all come from a human donor in good health.

The chain employs TRBV6-5 and TRBJ2-7; D possibly uses TRBD1 or TRBD2 (5 bases each). This CDR3 has 15 residues. V dropped 6 bases and J dropped 3 bases, with 18 bases sitting between them. Germline V CDR1 and CDR2: MNHEY, SVGAGI. This CDR3 reads CASSYGAGLRYEQYF. CDR3 bases: TGTGCCAGCAGCTACGGGGCAGGCCTACGCTACGAGCAGTACTTC.

The chain links TRBV27 to TRBJ2-3; D possibly corresponds to TRBD2 (5 bases). The CDR3 consists of 16 residues. The V end was cut by 6 bases, the J end by 0 bases, with 16 bases between. From germline, CDR1 is MNHEY and CDR2 SMNVEV (reference sequence). The CDR3 is CASSPGLFPSTDTQYF. CDR3 coding DNA: TGTGCCAGCAGCCCAGGACTCTTCCCTAGCACAGATACGCAGTATTTT.

This rearrangement joins TRBV15 to TRBJ1-2, with D hard to call. The CDR3 loop spans 14 amino acids. Germline CDR1 and CDR2: LNHNV and YYDKDF (reference sequence). V lost 4 bases and J lost 4, with 13 bases in between. Written as DNA, the CDR3 is TGTGCCACCAGCACCCGGAGGGTCGCCTATGGCTACACCTTC. Translation gives CATSTRRVAYGYTF. The variable domain in full, with the rest retrieved from reference TRBV15 and TRBJ1-2, is DAMVIQNPRYQVTQFGKPVTLSCSQTLNHNVMYWYQQKSSQAPKLLFHYYDKDFNNEADTPDNFQSRRPNTSFCFLDIRSPGLGDTAMYLCATSTRRVAYGYTFGSGTRLTVV.

This chain joins TRBV27 and TRBJ1-2; unclear D gene. The germline gives CDR1 MNHEY, CDR2 SMNVEV (reference sequence). The CDR3 runs to 13 residues. V dropped 6 bases and J dropped 5 bases, with 13 bases sitting between them. The CDR3 is CASSPQALYGYTF. As DNA, the CDR3 is TGTGCCAGCAGCCCCCAGGCCCTATATGGCTACACCTTC.

This clonotype has just a few counts. V and J are TRBV5-4 and TRBJ2-2, with D possibly being TRBD1 or TRBD2 (5 bases each). This CDR3 has 13 residues. The V gene lost 10 bases and the J gene lost 4 bases, with 14 bases spanning the gap. Per germline, CDR1 SGHNT and CDR2 YYREEE (reference sequence). CDR3 in DNA: TGTGCCGGGTCCAGGGACGGCACCGGGGAGCTGTTTTTT. Its translation: CAGSRDGTGELFF.

V is TRBV20-1 and J is TRBJ2-7; TRBD1 aligns across 7 bases. The junction had 9 bases not matched to a gene; V was cut back by 3 bases and J by 4 bases. The CDR3 is 14 residues long. Germline V gene lookup returns CDR1 DFQATT and CDR2 SNEGSKA (reference sequence). In nucleotides, the CDR3 is TGCAGTGCTAGGAGGGAGAGGGGGCCTTACGAGCAGTACTTC. Encoded protein: CSARRERGPYEQYF.

The V and J genes are TRBV30 and TRBJ2-7; D perhaps matches TRBD2 (6 bases). The V end was cut by 0 bases, the J end by 6 bases, with 15 bases between. The CDR3 totals 14 residues. Per the germline V gene, CDR1 is GTSNPN and CDR2 is SVGIG (reference sequence). The CDR3 reads CAWSVGYGSGEQYF. For the CDR3, the DNA is TGTGCCTGGAGTGTAGGGTACGGGAGCGGCGAGCAGTACTTC.

The genes are TRBV5-1 and TRBJ2-3; 11 bases map to TRBD2. The V gene's germline CDR1 is SGHRS and CDR2 YFSETQ. CDR3 length equals 17 residues. With 0 bases clipped from V and 6 bases from J, the junction kept 9 bases outside the gene matches. CDR3 coding DNA: TGCGCCAGCAGCTTGGAAGTGGCTAGCGGGGGGTTGGATACGCAGTATTTT. It yields the protein CASSLEVASGGLDTQYF.

Only one count was recorded for this clonotype. The rearrangement links TRBV6-2 or TRBV6-3 to TRBJ2-1, with D uncertain. CDR1 is MNHEY, CDR2 SVGEGT, per germline. V was clipped by 6 bases and J by 4 bases, with 13 bases between them. This CDR3 region has 14 residues. The CDR3 reads CASSPRARYNEQFF. The CDR3 bases are TGTGCCAGCAGCCCGCGAGCCAGATACAATGAGCAGTTCTTC.

The V gene is TRBV15, the J gene TRBJ1-1; 10 bases match TRBD1. The length of the CDR3 is 15 residues. V was clipped by 5 bases and J by 3 bases; unmatched bases: 6. CDR1 LNHNV and CDR2 YYDKDF come from the germline V gene (reference sequence). CDR3 sequence (DNA): TGTGCCACCAGCCTGGGGACAGGGGATGACACTGAAGCTTTCTTT. Translated, it gives CATSLGTGDDTEAFF.

This clonotype was recorded once. V is TRBV29-1 and J is TRBJ2-7, with TRBD1 as a possible D gene (5 bases). Looked up from germline, CDR1 is SQVTM and CDR2 is ANQGSEA. This CDR3 has 13 amino acids. Trimming cost V 0 bases and J 0 bases, with 6 bases left between them. In nucleotides, the CDR3 is TGCAGCGTTGAAGAACAGGCCTCCTACGAGCAGTACTTC. Its protein is CSVEEQASYEQYF.

This chain links TRBV7-9 with TRBJ2-5; 11 nucleotides align to TRBD1. Trimming removed 5 bases from V and 5 bases from J; junction bases left unmatched: 10. The CDR3 sequence is 16 residues long. Germline lookup yields CDR1 SEHNR and CDR2 FQNEAQ (reference sequence). The CDR3 region is CASSHPGQGVRETQYF. The CDR3 DNA reads as TGTGCCAGCAGCCACCCGGGACAGGGGGTTAGGGAGACCCAGTACTTC.

The chain joins TRBV20-1 to TRBJ1-4; a weak D match, TRBD1 (5 bases). Deletions cut 3 bases from V and 8 bases from J, with 10 bases between. This CDR3 has 12 amino acids. CDR1 and CDR2 (germline): DFQATT, SNEGSKA (reference sequence). The CDR3, as DNA: TGCAGTGCTAGGACAGAAGAAGAAAAACTGTTTTTT. Amino acids: CSARTEEEKLFF.

The chain is built from TRBV6-6 and TRBJ2-7; D is ambiguous. The CDR3 consists of 13 residues. Germline V gene data show CDR1 as MNHNY and CDR2 as SVGAGI (reference sequence). V was cut by 0 bases and J by 4 bases, with 7 bases left in between. CDR3 sequence reads: CASSYSDGYEQYF. The CDR3 DNA reads as TGTGCCAGCAGTTACTCGGACGGGTACGAGCAGTACTTC.

The chain recombines TRBV30 with TRBJ1-3, with unresolved D. This CDR3 has 13 amino acids. Per germline, CDR1 GTSNPN and CDR2 SVGIG (reference sequence). Trimming removed 3 bases at V and 2 bases at J, with 8 bases between. The CDR3 bases are TGTGCCTGGAGGCCGGGGACTGGAAACACCATATATTTT. Amino acid sequence: CAWRPGTGNTIYF.

The chain couples TRBV21-1 to TRBJ2-1. TRBV21-1 is reported as a pseudogene. The CDR3 consists of 12 residues. The CDR3 coding sequence is TGTGCCAGCAGCGCCAATAGCAGTGAGCAGTTCTTC. Translation gives CASSANSSEQFF.

This chain uses TRBV28 with TRBJ2-5; 12 bases fit TRBD2. Germline V gene data show CDR1 as MDHEN and CDR2 as SYDVKM. V lost 6 bases, J lost 5 bases, and 7 bases stayed unmatched. The CDR3 covers 15 residues. CDR3 in amino acids: CASSLGLAGRETQYF. In DNA form, the CDR3 reads TGTGCCAGCAGCCTCGGACTAGCGGGACGGGAGACCCAGTACTTC.

The chain employs TRBV25-1 and TRBJ2-5; TRBD1 matches 7 bases. V gave up 1 base and J gave up 4 bases; unmatched junction bases: 9. This CDR3 comprises 16 residues. Per the germline V gene, CDR1 is MGHDK and CDR2 is SYGVNS. This CDR3 is CASSEFGTEGPETQYF. CDR3 sequence (DNA): TGTGCCAGCAGTGAATTCGGGACAGAAGGTCCAGAGACCCAGTACTTC. The full variable domain, completed using reference TRBV25-1 and TRBJ2-5, is EADIYQTPRYLVIGTGKKITLECSQTMGHDKMYWYQQDPGMELHLIHYSYGVNSTEKGDLSSESTVSRIRTEHFPLTLESARPSHTSQYLCASSEFGTEGPETQYFGPGTRLLVL.

The genes are TRBV9 and TRBJ2-7; D might be TRBD2 (6 bases). This CDR3 contains 15 residues. CDR1 is SGDLS and CDR2 is YYNGEE in the germline V gene. Trimming shortened V by 3 bases and J by 0 bases, and 13 bases separated the two germline ends. Written as DNA, the CDR3 is TGTGCCAGCAGCGCCTACGGGGGTCTCTCCTACGAGCAGTACTTC. Protein sequence: CASSAYGGLSYEQYF.

The rearrangement links TRBV9 to TRBJ1-1, with 9 bases aligning to TRBD1. The germline CDR1 and CDR2 sequences are SGDLS and YYNGEE. With 3 bases clipped from V and 0 bases from J, the junction kept 6 bases outside the gene matches. This CDR3 has 16 residues. CDR3 DNA sequence: TGTGCCAGCAGCGAGGGGACAGGGACTCTGAACACTGAAGCTTTCTTT. Its protein is CASSEGTGTLNTEAFF.

The V and J genes are TRBV18 and TRBJ2-1, with D perhaps TRBD1 or TRBD2 (6 bases each). The germline gives CDR1 KGHSH, CDR2 LQKENI. The CDR3 spans 17 residues. V gave up 2 bases and J gave up 0 bases, with 14 bases separating them. The CDR3 loop is CASSPGGGESSYNEQFF. CDR3 sequence (DNA): TGTGCCAGCTCACCAGGGGGCGGGGAGAGCTCCTACAATGAGCAGTTCTTC.

This clonotype was found a few times. J is TRBJ2-7 and V is TRBV2; D uncertain. This CDR3 is built from 12 residues. V lost 8 bases and J lost 0, with 8 bases in between. The germline V gene encodes CDR1 SNHLY and CDR2 FYNNEI. The CDR3 DNA is TGTGCCAGCGCGTCGGCCTCCTACGAGCAGTACTTC. This sequence encodes CASASASYEQYF.

The chain carries TRBV30 and TRBJ1-1; unclear D gene. Per germline, CDR1 GTSNPN and CDR2 SVGIG (reference sequence). The CDR3 covers 13 residues. V was shortened by 3 bases and J by 0 bases, with 8 bases between the two germline ends. CDR3 in amino acids: CAWSDGMNTEAFF. The CDR3 coding sequence is TGTGCCTGGAGCGACGGCATGAACACTGAAGCTTTCTTT.

The V and J genes are TRBV4-1 and TRBJ1-5; 8 bases are shared with TRBD1. V lost 1 base, J lost 3 bases, and 8 bases stayed unmatched. The CDR3 is 17 amino acids. Per germline, CDR1 MGHRA and CDR2 YSYEKL. CDR3 loop: CASSQVGAGGPNQPQHF. The CDR3, as DNA: TGCGCCAGCAGCCAAGTCGGCGCAGGGGGCCCCAATCAGCCCCAGCATTTT.

The chain carries TRBV3-1 and TRBJ1-2; D remains ambiguous. This CDR3 spans 15 amino acids. Looked up from germline, CDR1 is LGHDT and CDR2 is YNNKEL (reference sequence). Trimming took off 0 bases at V and 4 bases at J, with 12 bases between the two ends. The CDR3 DNA sequence: TGTGCCAGCAGCCAAGACCCGGGCCACGGCTATGGCTACACCTTC. It translates to CASSQDPGHGYGYTF.

This clonotype is a singleton in its sample. The rearrangement joins TRBV6-2 or TRBV6-3 to TRBJ2-7; 13 bases fit TRBD2. CDR1 is MNHEY and CDR2 is SVGEGT in the germline V gene. Unmatched junction bases numbered 1, after V lost 0 bases and J lost 2 bases. The CDR3 sequence is 16 residues long. The CDR3, as DNA: TGTGCCAGCAGTTACTCCGGGACTAGCGGGGCCTACGAGCAGTACTTC. Amino acid sequence: CASSYSGTSGAYEQYF.

The genes are TRBV4-2 and TRBJ2-7, with 14 bases matching TRBD2. The ends lost 4 bases at V and 2 bases at J; junction bases unmatched: 1. Germline V gene data show CDR1 as LGHNA and CDR2 as YNFKEQ. This CDR3 has 15 residues. As DNA, the CDR3 is TGTGCCAGCAGCCCGGGACTAGCGGGAGCCTACGAGCAGTACTTC. Its protein product is CASSPGLAGAYEQYF.

This chain links TRBV3-1 with TRBJ1-1; maybe TRBD1 (5 bases). Trimming took off 1 base at V and 5 bases at J, with 11 bases between the two ends. Germline CDR1 is LGHDT and CDR2 is YNNKEL (reference sequence). The CDR3 contains 14 residues. The CDR3 loop reads CASSQVRGGTEAFF. Here the CDR3 DNA reads TGTGCCAGCAGCCAAGTGAGGGGTGGAACTGAAGCTTTCTTT.

This clonotype was detected only once. This sequence joins TRBV19 and TRBJ1-5; weak D call: TRBD1 (6 bases). The CDR3 has 14 amino acids. V lost 7 bases, J lost 5 bases, and 15 bases lay in between. Germline assignment: CDR1 LNHDA and CDR2 SQIVND (reference sequence). The CDR3 loop is CASKRGGSHQPQHF. The CDR3 coding sequence is TGTGCCAGTAAAAGGGGGGGATCGCATCAGCCCCAGCATTTT.

This rearrangement joins TRBV9 to TRBJ2-3; D is perhaps TRBD2 (6 bases). Germline V gene sequence: CDR1 SGDLS, CDR2 YYNGEE. V was cut by 3 bases and J by 0 bases, with 11 bases left in between. The CDR3 sequence is 15 residues long. For the CDR3, the DNA is TGTGCCAGCAGCGCCCGGGACTGGAGCACAGATACGCAGTATTTT. This encodes CASSARDWSTDTQYF.

This clonotype has a handful of counts. CDR3 sequence (DNA): TGTGCCAGCAGTTATCTCGGCGAGCGGTACCTCTCTGGGGCCAACGTCCTGACTTTC. Amino acids: CASSYLGERYLSGANVLTF. The gene calls are TRBV6-2 or TRBV6-3 and TRBJ2-6; maybe TRBD2 (5 bases). The CDR3 length is 19 residues. V was pared by 3 bases and J by 0 bases, with 18 bases between. In germline, CDR1 is MNHEY, CDR2 SVGEGT.